This passage covers 23 T cell receptor beta chains from one sample sequenced in a study of blood T cell repertoires in COVID-19. This table comes from immunoSEQ multiplex PCR, and its TCRdb copy is limited to in-frame clones, with some not included. The sample carries about 180,000 clones, approximately 85% recorded once. Sequences were obtained from PBMCs or T cells enriched from blood (not recorded which). The receptors stem from a man in his forties or fifties who had recovered from COVID-19.

CDR3 region: CASSLAGRTYEQYF. DNA of the CDR3: TGTGCCAGCAGTTTAGCGGGGAGGACCTACGAGCAGTACTTC. The chain combines TRBV28 with TRBJ2-7; the D gene is possibly TRBD2 (6 bases). CDR1 is MDHEN, CDR2 SYDVKM, per germline. The CDR3 is 14 amino acids. The V and J ends lost 2 bases and 2 bases respectively, with 10 bases between them.

The chain joins TRBV27 to TRBJ2-7, with D possibly matching TRBD1 (6 bases). The germline CDR1 and CDR2 sequences are MNHEY and SMNVEV (reference sequence). V dropped 5 bases and J dropped 2 bases, with 13 bases sitting between them. This CDR3 has 14 residues. The CDR3 sequence is CASSPTGTPYEQYF. CDR3 nucleotides: TGTGCCAGCAGTCCCACAGGGACCCCCTACGAGCAGTACTTC.

This clone is a singleton in its sample. The chain couples TRBV13 to TRBJ2-1; 10 bases map to TRBD2. The germline V gene has CDR1 PRHDT and CDR2 FYEKMQ (reference sequence). V gave up 0 bases and J gave up 4 bases; unmatched junction bases: 0. This CDR3 is 15 amino acids long. CDR3 DNA: TGTGCCAGCAGCTTAGGGACTAGCGGGTACAATGAGCAGTTCTTC. It encodes CASSLGTSGYNEQFF.

In its sample, this clone was seen a few times. CDR3 region: CASSLALGGAFF. CDR3 in DNA: TGTGCCAGCAGCCTTGCTTTGGGCGGGGCTTTCTTT. The chain carries TRBV3-1 (or the pseudogene TRBV3-2) and TRBJ1-1; D gene uncertain. This CDR3 has 12 residues. In germline, CDR1 is LGHDT, CDR2 YNNKEL (reference sequence). Trimming cost V 4 bases and J 11 bases, with 14 bases left between them.

The V call is TRBV7-6, the J call TRBJ1-1, with 7 bases identical to TRBD1. CDR3 size: 16 residues. Per the germline V gene, CDR1 is SGHVS and CDR2 is FNYEAQ. Trimming cost V 2 bases and J 4 bases; bases outside gene matches: 10. CDR3 sequence: CASSLRRGLDVTEAFF. The CDR3 DNA is TGTGCCAGCAGCTTACGGAGGGGGCTGGATGTCACTGAAGCTTTCTTT.

This rearrangement joins TRBV28 to TRBJ1-4; D is undetermined. The germline CDR1 and CDR2 sequences are MDHEN and SYDVKM. The length of the CDR3 is 14 residues. V lost 5 bases to trimming and J lost 5 bases, with 12 bases between them. As DNA, the CDR3 is TGTGCCAGCAGTCCAAGCCGAAAAAATGAAAAACTGTTTTTT. Protein sequence: CASSPSRKNEKLFF.

The genes are TRBV3-1 (or the pseudogene TRBV3-2) and TRBJ2-7; TRBD1 aligns across 7 bases. Trimming took 4 bases from V and 2 from J; bases not matched to a gene: 8. Germline loops: CDR1 LGHDT, CDR2 YNNKEL (reference sequence). CDR3 length: 15 amino acids. As DNA, the CDR3 is TGTGCCAGCAGCCCGCGGACAGGATTTGCCTACGAGCAGTACTTC. Its translation is CASSPRTGFAYEQYF.

This sequence joins TRBV11-2 and TRBJ2-7; a weak D match, TRBD1 (6 bases). This CDR3 comprises 16 residues. V gave up 5 bases and J gave up 2 bases, with 19 bases separating them. Germline loops: CDR1 SGHAT, CDR2 FQNNGV. CDR3 in amino acids: CASSLPPGTYPYEQYF. CDR3 bases: TGTGCCAGCAGCCTCCCTCCGGGGACATACCCCTACGAGCAGTACTTC.

DNA for the CDR3: TGCGCCAGCAGCTTGGGTGTGGGAGGGGATGAAGCTTTCTTT. Amino acids: CASSLGVGGDEAFF. This chain connects TRBV5-1 to TRBJ1-1; weak D call: TRBD1 (5 bases). CDR1 is SGHRS and CDR2 is YFSETQ in the germline V gene. V was clipped by 0 bases and J by 7 bases, with 13 bases between them. This CDR3 contains 14 residues.

This clone appeared a single time. The CDR3 nucleotides read TGTGCCTGGAGGTCCCGGACAGGGAGAGGCTCCTACGAGCAGTACTTC. This gives the protein CAWRSRTGRGSYEQYF. The chain is built from TRBV30 and TRBJ2-7, with 8 bases aligning to TRBD1. The V and J ends lost 3 bases and 0 bases, in that order; junction bases with no gene match: 10. The CDR3 has 16 amino acids. Looked up from germline, CDR1 is GTSNPN and CDR2 is SVGIG (reference sequence).

The sample holds one count of this clone. This sequence joins TRBV6-5 and TRBJ1-1; TRBD1 is a possible D gene (5 bases). The length of the CDR3 is 13 residues. Germline V gives CDR1 MNHEY, CDR2 SVGAGI. V was pared by 6 bases and J by 8 bases, with 16 bases between. The CDR3 here is CASRSGGRWEAFF. The CDR3 coding sequence is TGTGCCAGCAGATCCGGGGGGAGGTGGGAAGCTTTCTTT.

The chain is built from TRBV7-2 and TRBJ1-5; D is possibly TRBD1 (5 bases). Germline V gives CDR1 SGHTA, CDR2 FQGNSA. The CDR3 totals 13 residues. Trimming took 4 bases from V and 15 from J, leaving 19 bases between them. The DNA of the CDR3 is TGTGCCAGCAGCTCGCCCGGACGGTCCGGGGGGCATTTT. It encodes CASSSPGRSGGHF.

This chain connects TRBV4-1 to TRBJ1-1; D is perhaps TRBD1 (6 bases). Trimming removed 0 bases at V and 3 bases at J, with 14 bases between. The germline gives CDR1 MGHRA, CDR2 YSYEKL. The CDR3 is 16 amino acids. This CDR3 reads CASSQDNTGRYTEAFF. CDR3 in DNA: TGCGCCAGCAGCCAAGACAACACAGGGAGATACACTGAAGCTTTCTTT.

This clone was picked up a small number of times. The chain recombines TRBV15 with TRBJ2-4; 7 positions match TRBD1. The J segment lost 3 bases and the V segment lost 0 bases, leaving 5 bases of the junction unmatched. The CDR3 contains 16 residues. The germline CDR1 and CDR2 sequences are LNHNV and YYDKDF (reference sequence). The CDR3, as DNA: TGTGCCACCAGCAGAGAGATCAGGACAGGCAAAAACATTCAGTACTTC. It specifies CATSREIRTGKNIQYF.

This chain uses TRBV30 with TRBJ1-3; D is undetermined. This CDR3 comprises 13 residues. V lost 2 bases and J 6 bases, leaving 11 bases between the germline ends. Germline V gives CDR1 GTSNPN, CDR2 SVGIG (reference sequence). The CDR3 sequence is CAWSPVGENTIYF. In DNA, the CDR3 is TGTGCCTGGAGTCCGGTCGGGGAAAACACCATATATTTT.

This chain joins TRBV9 and TRBJ1-6; possibly TRBD1 for D (5 bases). Per the germline V gene, CDR1 is SGDLS and CDR2 is YYNGEE. The CDR3 covers 15 residues. Trimming removed 4 bases at V and 7 bases at J, with 15 bases between. This CDR3 is CASSLGLGGNSPLHF. CDR3 nucleotide sequence: TGTGCCAGCAGCCTGGGACTGGGAGGCAATTCACCCCTCCACTTT. Full variable domain (outside the CDR3, taken from reference TRBV9 and TRBJ1-6): DSGVTQTPKHLITATGQRVTLRCSPRSGDLSVYWYQQSLDQGLQFLIQYYNGEERAKGNILERFSAQQFPDLHSELNLSSLELGDSALYFCASSLGLGGNSPLHFGNGTRLTVT.

The chain has TRBV5-1 and TRBJ1-4; the D gene is possibly TRBD1 (5 bases). Germline CDR1 and CDR2: SGHRS and YFSETQ. This CDR3 has 15 residues. V was cut by 0 bases and J by 0 bases, with 6 bases left in between. The CDR3 here is CASSLAGPTNEKLFF. CDR3 nucleotides: TGCGCCAGCAGCTTGGCAGGGCCAACTAATGAAAAACTGTTTTTT.

CDR3 DNA sequence: TGTGCCAGCAGCTCGGGACTAGCGGGCAACACAGATACGCAGTATTTT. This codes for CASSSGLAGNTDTQYF. The chain recombines TRBV5-5 with TRBJ2-3; 12 bases match TRBD2. Germline V gene lookup returns CDR1 SGHKS and CDR2 YYEKEE (reference sequence). Trimming removed 3 bases from V and 2 bases from J; junction bases left unmatched: 4. The length of the CDR3 is 16 residues. Full variable domain (missing parts from reference TRBV5-5 and TRBJ2-3): DAGVTQSPTHLIKTRGQQVTLRCSPISGHKSVSWYQQVLGQGPQFIFQYYEKEERGRGNFPDRFSARQFPNYSSELNVNALLLGDSALYLCASSSGLAGNTDTQYFGPGTRLTVL.

This clone has just a few counts. Other nucleotide sequences in the sample specify the same CDR3. The chain couples TRBV13 to TRBJ2-3; weak D call: TRBD1 (7 bases). The V gene's germline CDR1 is PRHDT and CDR2 FYEKMQ (reference sequence). The CDR3 totals 14 residues. Trimming removed 1 base at V and 3 bases at J, with 8 bases between. CDR3 region: CASSLAGGTDTQYF. The CDR3 DNA reads as TGTGCCAGCAGCTTAGCAGGGGGGACAGATACGCAGTATTTT.

This clone appeared a single time. The chain joins TRBV12-3 or TRBV12-4 to TRBJ2-1, with D uncertain. This CDR3 comprises 11 residues. Trimming left V 0 bases short and J 9 bases short, with 3 bases between. This CDR3 is CASSLAGEQFF. DNA for the CDR3: TGTGCCAGCAGTTTAGCCGGTGAGCAGTTCTTC.

The rearrangement links TRBV19 to TRBJ1-5; D is ambiguous. The CDR3 is 14 residues long. V lost 5 bases to trimming and J lost 2 bases, with 10 bases between them. In germline, CDR1 is LNHDA, CDR2 SQIVND (reference sequence). The CDR3 sequence is CASSQRHRNQPQHF. The CDR3 nucleotides are TGTGCCAGTAGTCAACGACACCGCAATCAGCCCCAGCATTTT.

The CDR3 here is CASRNLGQTNEQFF. DNA for the CDR3: TGTGCCAGCAGGAATTTAGGACAGACCAATGAGCAGTTCTTC. This chain uses TRBV6-5 with TRBJ2-1; TRBD1 is a possible D gene (6 bases). Germline V CDR1 and CDR2: MNHEY, SVGAGI. V was pared by 6 bases and J by 6 bases, with 15 bases between. This CDR3 is built from 14 residues.

This chain connects TRBV12-3 or TRBV12-4 to TRBJ1-6; no reliable D call. Trimming pared 8 bases from V and 5 bases from J, leaving 10 bases between. CDR3 length: 13 residues. CDR3 loop: CASGPGDNSPLHF. The DNA for the CDR3 is TGTGCCAGCGGGCCAGGCGATAATTCACCCCTCCACTTT.